These 11 T cell receptor beta chains were all obtained from the same sample, sequenced in a study of blood T cell repertoires in COVID-19. Profiled with immunoSEQ multiplex PCR; TCRdb holds only in-frame clones, not every one. The repertoire has about 140,000 clones, approximately 80% of them found once; the top ten carry around 17%. The sequenced material came from peripheral blood. These TCRs come from a man over 45 with acute or convalescent COVID-19.

This clone was counted a few times. This rearrangement joins TRBV7-2 to TRBJ2-5; TRBD2 matches at 8 bases. V trimming: 3 bases; J trimming: 5 bases; junction bases outside the gene matches: 8. Germline CDR1 reads SGHTA; CDR2 reads FQGNSA. This CDR3 comprises 15 residues. CDR3: CASSFSGVGLETQYF. CDR3 in DNA: TGTGCCAGCAGCTTTAGCGGGGTAGGCTTGGAGACCCAGTACTTC.

This chain connects TRBV18 to TRBJ1-3; possible D gene TRBD1, 5 bases. CDR3 length equals 19 residues. Deletions cut 3 bases from V and 0 bases from J, with 21 bases between. Per the germline V gene, CDR1 is KGHSH and CDR2 is LQKENI. The CDR3 loop is CASSPYQTGLLSSGNTIYF. CDR3 DNA sequence: TGTGCCAGCTCACCCTATCAAACGGGACTCCTGAGCTCTGGAAACACCATATATTTT.

The V gene is TRBV30, the J gene TRBJ1-4, with D possibly being TRBD1 (5 bases). Germline loops: CDR1 GTSNPN, CDR2 SVGIG (reference sequence). Deletions cut 3 bases from V and 7 bases from J, with 18 bases between. This CDR3 comprises 15 residues. The DNA of the CDR3 is TGTGCCTGGAGCGGGGGGGGACGGGGCGGTGAAAAACTGTTTTTT. Protein: CAWSGGGRGGEKLFF.

This clone was counted between two and nine times. The rearrangement links TRBV18 to TRBJ2-2; 9 nucleotides line up with TRBD2. CDR3 length equals 17 residues. In germline, CDR1 is KGHSH, CDR2 LQKENI. V dropped 3 bases and J dropped 2; count of bases not matched to a gene: 7. The chain's CDR3 is CASSPETGTSNTGELFF. Here the CDR3 DNA reads TGTGCCAGCTCACCGGAAACCGGGACTAGCAACACCGGGGAGCTGTTTTTT.

Of note for this clone: This sample includes further DNA sequences coding for the same CDR3. The J gene is TRBJ2-5, the V gene TRBV12-3 or TRBV12-4; D is uncertain. V was shortened by 5 bases and J by 4 bases, with 5 bases between the two germline ends. The CDR3 covers 11 residues. In DNA form, the CDR3 reads TGTGCCAGCAGTCTACGAGAGACCCAGTACTTC. Translated, it gives CASSLRETQYF.

This clone came up once. This chain connects TRBV9 to TRBJ2-1; 9 bases line up with TRBD2. Germline V gene data show CDR1 as SGDLS and CDR2 as YYNGEE. With 6 bases clipped from V and 10 bases from J, the junction kept 14 bases outside the gene matches. This CDR3 is built from 15 residues. Here the CDR3 reads CASKQGLAREGEQFF. CDR3 DNA sequence: TGTGCCAGCAAACAGGGACTAGCTCGGGAGGGGGAGCAGTTCTTC.

The sample holds a few counts of this clone. The chain couples TRBV28 to TRBJ1-2; no clear D gene. Trimming left V 2 bases short and J 1 base short, with 17 bases between. Germline assignment: CDR1 MDHEN and CDR2 SYDVKM. This CDR3 is built from 17 residues. The CDR3 DNA follows: TGTGCCAGCAGTTTAGGGCGAGGAGACTATCATAACTATGGCTACACCTTC. Translated, it gives CASSLGRGDYHNYGYTF.

V usage is TRBV29-1 and J usage is TRBJ2-1; 13 bases align to TRBD2. Looked up from germline, CDR1 is SQVTM and CDR2 is ANQGSEA. The CDR3 is 17 amino acids. V lost 5 bases, J lost 4 bases, and 11 bases stayed unmatched. CDR3 coding DNA: TGCAGCGTTCCGACTAGCGGGGGGCTCCAAACGTACAATGAGCAGTTCTTC. Amino acid sequence: CSVPTSGGLQTYNEQFF.

This chain joins TRBV5-1 and TRBJ1-4, with 10 bases that match TRBD1. Germline assignment: CDR1 SGHRS and CDR2 YFSETQ. The CDR3 extends over 16 amino acids. The V and J ends lost 0 bases and 8 bases, in that order; junction bases with no gene match: 7. The CDR3 nucleotides read TGCGCCAGCAGCTTGGGTTGGGGACAGGGGCGCGAAAAACTGTTTTTT. As protein: CASSLGWGQGREKLFF. Together with reference TRBV5-1 and TRBJ1-4, the CDR3 gives the full variable domain: KAGVTQTPRYLIKTRGQQVTLSCSPISGHRSVSWYQQTPGQGLQFLFEYFSETQRNKGNFPGRFSGRQFSNSRSEMNVSTLELGDSALYLCASSLGWGQGREKLFFGSGTQLSVL.

This clone was observed a single time. The chain joins TRBV7-3 to TRBJ2-3, with D perhaps matching TRBD2 (5 bases). The CDR3 is made up of 13 amino acids. Germline V gene sequence: CDR1 SGHTA, CDR2 FQGTGA. V shed 3 bases and J shed 7 bases, with 11 bases lying between them. DNA of the CDR3: TGTGCCAGCAGCTTCGTGGGAGCAAATACGCAGTATTTT. This codes for CASSFVGANTQYF.

Ten or more counts support this clone. The genes are TRBV6-6 and TRBJ1-2, with TRBD1 matching over 8 bases. This CDR3 spans 15 amino acids. The germline V gene encodes CDR1 MNHNY and CDR2 SVGAGI (reference sequence). After removal of 0 bases from V and 4 bases from J, the junction contained 4 bases not matched to a gene. This CDR3 reads CASSYSDRATYGYTF. The CDR3 nucleotides read TGTGCCAGCAGTTACTCGGACAGGGCCACCTATGGCTACACCTTC.